This is a list of T cell receptor beta chains from one sample in a study of OX40 agonist ivuxolimab in advanced cancers. Produced via immunoSEQ multiplex PCR; TCRdb's table is partial and in-frame only. The sample yields 120,000 or so clones, about 93% seen once. Specimen: CD4+ or CD8+ T cells sorted from blood, collected in a trial of the OX40 agonist ivuxolimab. These receptors originate from an adult with an advanced solid tumor such as melanoma, head and neck, liver or kidney cancer. The CDR3 runs from the conserved cysteine through the conserved F or W. A D gene is named only where the DNA matches it firmly. A clone size is listed for some rows: how often the clone was seen (once, few, many), or a class if it is expanded.

NA	NA	TRBV18	TRBJ1-5	CASSPVEGDQPQHF	TGTGCCAGCTCACCAGTAGAAGGGGATCAGCCCCAGCATTTT
few	NA	TRBV18	TRBJ2-7	CASSPRRQGKF	TGTGCCAGCTCACCAAGACGCCAGGGGAAATTC
NA	TRBD1	TRBV28	TRBJ1-5	CASRLSDRVGQPQHF	TGTGCCAGCAGACTATCAGACAGGGTTGGGCAGCCCCAGCATTTT
NA	TRBD2	TRBV5-4	TRBJ2-3	CASSLGLLAGSTDTQYF	TGTGCCAGCAGTCTTGGTTTACTAGCGGGAAGCACAGATACGCAGTATTTT
NA	NA	TRBV5-6	TRBJ1-2	CASSLGQNYGYTF	TGTGCCAGCAGCTTGGGCCAGAACTATGGCTACACCTTC
NA	NA	TRBV18	TRBJ2-7	CASSKISTRASSYEQYF	TGTGCCAGCTCTAAGATTTCGACCAGGGCCAGCTCCTACGAGCAGTACTTC
NA	TRBD1	TRBV7-2	TRBJ2-1	CASSLAKTSGQDYYNEQFF	TGTGCCAGCAGCTTAGCGAAAACCTCGGGACAGGACTATTACAATGAGCAGTTCTTC
NA	NA	TRBV19	TRBJ2-5	CASSPNRVIGETQYF	TGTGCCAGTAGCCCGAACAGGGTAATTGGGGAGACCCAGTACTTC
NA	TRBD1	TRBV6-1	TRBJ2-7	CASRIRDRGSYEQYF	TGTGCCAGCAGGATCCGGGACAGGGGATCCTACGAGCAGTACTTC
NA	NA	TRBV6-6	TRBJ1-2	CATELGTVYNYGYTF	TGTGCCACCGAACTCGGGACGGTGTATAACTATGGCTACACCTTC
once	TRBD2	TRBV6-1	TRBJ2-1	CASTPGTTAKNEQFF	TGTGCCAGCACCCCCGGGACTACGGCAAAAAATGAGCAGTTCTTC
NA	NA	TRBV2	TRBJ2-7	CASSEVFRSSPYEQYF	TGTGCCAGCAGTGAAGTCTTCAGGTCCTCTCCCTACGAGCAGTACTTC
NA	TRBD1	TRBV27	TRBJ1-6	CASSKLDRDNSPLHF	TGTGCCAGCAGTAAACTCGACAGGGACAATTCACCCCTCCACTTT
NA	TRBD2	TRBV4-3	TRBJ2-1	CASSPLAGPTVEQFF	TGCGCCAGCAGCCCACTAGCGGGCCCTACGGTTGAGCAGTTCTTC
NA	NA	TRBV19	TRBJ1-2	CASRPMAGNYGYTF	TGTGCCAGTAGGCCGATGGCGGGTAACTATGGCTACACCTTC
NA	TRBD2	TRBV2	TRBJ2-5	CASSDWVAGGTETQYF	TGTGCCAGCAGTGATTGGGTAGCGGGAGGTACTGAGACCCAGTACTTC
NA	TRBD1	TRBV5-7	TRBJ1-1	CASSSQGRLNTEAFF	TGTGCCAGCAGCTCACAGGGGAGGTTGAACACTGAAGCTTTCTTT
NA	NA	TRBV18	TRBJ1-1	CASSPTVNTEAFF	TGTGCCAGCTCACCGACAGTGAACACTGAAGCTTTCTTT
NA	NA	TRBV27	TRBJ1-4	CASRNQGLANEKLFF	TGTGCCAGCAGGAACCAGGGTTTGGCTAATGAAAAACTGTTTTTT
NA	NA	TRBV19	TRBJ2-3	CASRTVGGTTDTQYF	TGTGCCAGTAGAACCGTAGGGGGAACCACAGATACGCAGTATTTT
NA	NA	TRBV6-4	TRBJ2-1	CASSGGHGEQFF	TGTGCCAGCAGTGGGGGACACGGGGAACAGTTCTTC
NA	NA	TRBV6-5	TRBJ1-1	CASGPYRVTNTEAFF	TGTGCCAGCGGCCCTTACAGGGTGACGAACACTGAAGCTTTCTTT
NA	NA	TRBV30	TRBJ1-1	CAWALGNTEAFF	TGTGCCTGGGCCCTCGGGAACACTGAAGCTTTCTTT
NA	TRBD1	TRBV6-1	TRBJ1-2	CASSEVLGQVGYGYTF	TGTGCCAGCAGTGAAGTCCTCGGACAGGTTGGGTATGGCTACACCTTC
NA	TRBD2	TRBV9	TRBJ2-3	CASSRPQRESTDTQYF	TGTGCCAGCAGTCGCCCCCAGCGGGAGAGCACAGATACGCAGTATTTT
NA	TRBD2	TRBV5-1	TRBJ2-5	CASSSVGREGETQYF	TGCGCCAGCAGCTCGGTTGGCAGGGAGGGGGAGACCCAGTACTTC
NA	TRBD1	TRBV28	TRBJ2-7	CASSRDRASYEQYF	TGTGCCAGCAGCCGGGACAGGGCATCCTACGAGCAGTACTTC
NA	TRBD1	TRBV18	TRBJ1-1	CASSRRSRDRASNTEAFF	TGTGCCAGCTCGCGAAGATCCCGGGACAGGGCATCCAACACTGAAGCTTTCTTT
NA	TRBD2	TRBV5-1	TRBJ2-1	CASSFGLAGSYNEQFF	TGCGCCAGCAGCTTCGGACTAGCGGGGTCCTACAATGAGCAGTTCTTC
once	TRBD1	TRBV27	TRBJ1-5	CANSSRTGYQPQHF	TGTGCCAACAGTTCCCGGACAGGTTATCAGCCCCAGCATTTT
NA	NA	TRBV12-5	TRBJ2-1	CASGLYNEQFF	TGTGCTAGTGGTTTATACAATGAGCAGTTCTTC
NA	NA	TRBV2	TRBJ1-1	CASSENWGTEAFF	TGTGCCAGCAGTGAAAACTGGGGCACTGAAGCTTTCTTT
NA	TRBD1	TRBV28	TRBJ2-3	CASSFPGTASTDTQYF	TGTGCCAGCAGTTTCCCAGGGACAGCTAGCACAGATACGCAGTATTTT
NA	NA	TRBV4-2	TRBJ2-1	CASSQDKQAKQFF	TGTGCCAGCAGCCAAGATAAACAGGCCAAGCAGTTCTTC
NA	NA	TRBV12-5	TRBJ2-1	CASGLVLEGEGNEQFF	TGTGCTAGTGGTTTGGTACTAGAGGGAGAGGGGAATGAGCAGTTCTTC
NA	TRBD2	TRBV7-2	TRBJ2-5	CASSLSGVETQYF	TGTGCCAGCAGCTTAAGCGGGGTAGAGACCCAGTACTTC
NA	NA	TRBV6-5	TRBJ2-7	CASSVRQGIIYEQYF	TGTGCCAGCAGTGTCCGACAAGGGATAATCTACGAGCAGTACTTC
NA	TRBD1	TRBV28	TRBJ1-2	CASSSQSTGNYGYTF	TGTGCCAGCAGTTCTCAATCGACAGGGAACTATGGCTACACCTTC
NA	NA	TRBV7-6	TRBJ1-3	CASSERRDPPRYTIYF	TGTGCCAGCAGCGAGAGGAGGGATCCCCCTCGGTACACCATATATTTT
NA	NA	TRBV7-7	TRBJ2-7	CASSFAQGYEQYF	TGTGCCAGCAGCTTCGCTCAGGGCTACGAGCAGTACTTC
NA	NA	TRBV6-5	TRBJ1-2	CASSPEGDAYGYTF	TGTGCCAGCAGTCCAGAGGGGGATGCCTATGGCTACACCTTC
NA	NA	TRBV18	TRBJ1-4	CASSLAIARTNEKLFF	TGTGCCAGCTCACTGGCCATTGCACGAACTAATGAAAAACTGTTTTTT
once	NA	TRBV15	TRBJ2-1	CATSREVQGNNEQFF	TGTGCCACCAGCAGGGAAGTACAGGGAAACAATGAGCAGTTCTTC
NA	TRBD1	TRBV6-5	TRBJ2-2	CASSRQGAGTGELFF	TGTGCCAGCAGCCGCCAGGGGGCTGGCACCGGGGAGCTGTTTTTT
NA	TRBD1	TRBV6-1	TRBJ2-5	CASTTGSLYQETQYF	TGTGCCAGCACGACAGGGTCCTTGTACCAAGAGACCCAGTACTTC
NA	TRBD1	TRBV6-4	TRBJ1-1	CASRAGTGANTEAFF	TGTGCCAGCAGGGCCGGGACAGGGGCGAACACTGAAGCTTTCTTT
NA	NA	TRBV19	TRBJ2-7	CASRGDRIYEQYF	TGTGCCAGTAGGGGCGACAGGATCTACGAGCAGTACTTC
NA	NA	TRBV6-5	TRBJ1-2	CASGGSGGYTF	TGTGCCAGCGGAGGCTCGGGTGGCTACACCTTC
NA	NA	TRBV7-9	TRBJ2-3	CASSLVLGDTQYF	TGTGCCAGCAGCTTAGTTCTGGGAGATACGCAGTATTTT
NA	NA	TRBV7-2	TRBJ1-5	CASSSLSGGGNQPQHF	TGTGCCAGCAGCTCCCTGTCGGGTGGGGGCAATCAGCCCCAGCATTTT